This passage covers 19 T cell receptor beta chains from one sample sequenced in a study of human T cells and chemical hapten exposure. TCRdb independently ran MiXCR on the RACE reads; one entry per CDR3 protein. The profile shows more than 80,000 distinct CDR3 sequences, roughly a tenth of them singletons. This sample's time point: patch test 2, 6 weeks after DPC sensitization. Treatment meaning: therapeutic diphenylcyclopropenone sensitization with weekly scalp DPC. The sample consisted of whole blood, taken in connection with sensitization to the hapten diphenylcyclopropenone (DPC). These receptors all stem from a woman between 45 and 65 years old with alopecia areata. Some clones in this sample may be carry-over from other donors' samples.

The chain carries TRBV29-1 and TRBJ1-3; no definite D call. V shed 3 bases and J shed 2 bases, with 8 bases lying between them. The length of the CDR3 is 13 residues. CDR1 SQVTM and CDR2 ANQGSEA come from the germline V gene. CDR3 bases: TGCAGCGTTGAGGGAGTCGCTGGAAACACCATATATTTT. Its protein product is CSVEGVAGNTIYF.

This clonotype was detected ten times or more. The chain carries TRBV29-1 and TRBJ2-3; 9 bases align to TRBD2. The CDR3 is 15 residues long. The ends lost 7 bases at V and 2 bases at J; junction bases unmatched: 10. Germline CDR1 and CDR2: SQVTM and ANQGSEA. The CDR3 protein is CSARLASGVTDTQYF. The CDR3 DNA reads TGCAGCGCCAGATTAGCTAGCGGGGTCACAGATACGCAGTATTTT.

This clonotype was seen at least ten times. The CDR3 region has the DNA TGCAGCGTTTCGCAGAGCCTCAACACTGAAGCTTTCTTT. It specifies CSVSQSLNTEAFF. The V and J genes are TRBV29-1 and TRBJ1-1; no clear D. Per germline, CDR1 SQVTM and CDR2 ANQGSEA. The CDR3 covers 13 residues. Trimming left V 5 bases short and J 2 bases short, with 12 bases between.

This clonotype has just a few counts. This rearrangement joins TRBV4-3 to TRBJ2-5; the D gene could be TRBD1 or TRBD2 (5 bases each). This CDR3 is 13 amino acids long. V dropped 3 bases and J dropped 2 bases, with 7 bases sitting between them. Germline V gene sequence: CDR1 LGHNA, CDR2 YSLEER. The CDR3 spells CASSQGVQETQYF. The DNA of the CDR3 is TGCGCCAGCAGCCAGGGGGTTCAAGAGACCCAGTACTTC.

This clonotype was seen more than once but under ten times. The chain links TRBV20-1 to TRBJ2-2, with TRBD2 as a possible D gene (5 bases). V shed 2 bases and J shed 4 bases, with 11 bases lying between them. This CDR3 comprises 14 residues. CDR1 DFQATT and CDR2 SNEGSKA come from the germline V gene (reference sequence). For the CDR3, the DNA is TGCAGTGCTAGATCCGGTCGGGGCACCGGGGAGCTGTTTTTT. Its protein product is CSARSGRGTGELFF.

This clonotype was counted between two and nine times. This chain connects TRBV7-2 to TRBJ2-2; 7 bases align to TRBD1. The CDR3 is made up of 19 amino acids. Trimming at V came to 5 bases and at J to 3 bases, leaving 18 bases not matched to a gene. CDR1 SGHTA and CDR2 FQGNSA come from the germline V gene. This chain's CDR3 is CASSKQTGTAVQDTGELFF. The CDR3 DNA follows: TGTGCCAGCAGCAAACAGACAGGGACGGCGGTTCAGGACACCGGGGAGCTGTTTTTT. The full variable domain, rest sourced from reference TRBV7-2 and TRBJ2-2, is GAGVSQSPSNKVTEKGKDVELRCDPISGHTALYWYRQSLGQGLEFLIYFQGNSAPDKSGLPSDRFSAERTGGSVSTLTIQRTQQEDSAVYLCASSKQTGTAVQDTGELFFGEGSRLTVL.

The sample holds many counts of this clonotype. The J gene is TRBJ2-6, the V gene TRBV7-9; D possibly corresponds to TRBD2 (5 bases). V lost 5 bases, J lost 1 base, and 9 bases lay in between. The CDR3 consists of 15 residues. Germline lookup yields CDR1 SEHNR and CDR2 FQNEAQ (reference sequence). The CDR3 region has the DNA TGTGCCAGCAGCCGCGGGTTTTCTGGGGCCAACGTCCTGACTTTC. It translates to CASSRGFSGANVLTF.

By proportion, this clonotype is medium-sized. J is TRBJ1-1 and V is TRBV6-6; no reliable D call. The V end was cut by 8 bases, the J end by 3 bases, with 10 bases between. The germline gives CDR1 MNHNY, CDR2 SVGAGI (reference sequence). CDR3 length: 12 amino acids. In DNA form, the CDR3 reads TGTGCCAGCTCCCCTGGGCACACTGAAGCTTTCTTT. This translates into CASSPGHTEAFF.

This clonotype was seen repeatedly, ten times or more. This rearrangement joins TRBV29-1 to TRBJ2-1; TRBD1 matches 7 bases. Germline V lookup: CDR1 SQVTM, CDR2 ANQGSEA. CDR3 length: 12 amino acids. The V and J ends lost 6 bases and 6 bases, in that order; junction bases with no gene match: 5. In DNA form, the CDR3 reads TGCAGCGTGATTAGGGACAGCAATGAGCAGTTCTTC. Translated: CSVIRDSNEQFF.

The sample holds many counts of this clonotype. The chain combines TRBV5-1 with TRBJ2-7; tentative D call: TRBD1 (6 bases). Trimming took off 5 bases at V and 5 bases at J, with 17 bases between the two ends. Germline assignment: CDR1 SGHRS and CDR2 YFSETQ. CDR3 length equals 14 residues. The CDR3 DNA follows: TGCGCCAGCAGGAGATTGGACAGTTACCACGAGCAGTACTTC. Translation gives CASRRLDSYHEQYF.

This clonotype has only a few counts. The chain links TRBV12-3 or TRBV12-4 to TRBJ2-1, with 11 bases fitting TRBD1. The length of the CDR3 is 14 residues. The junction had 6 bases not matched to a gene; V was cut back by 6 bases and J by 8 bases. The CDR3 region is CASRGQGVSYEQFF. In DNA, the CDR3 is TGTGCCAGCAGGGGACAGGGGGTGTCTTATGAGCAGTTCTTC.

The sample holds a few counts of this clonotype. The V gene is TRBV28, the J gene TRBJ1-5; no definite D call. Germline V lookup: CDR1 MDHEN, CDR2 SYDVKM. Trimming took off 3 bases at V and 3 bases at J, with 6 bases between the two ends. This CDR3 spans 13 amino acids. The CDR3 bases are TGTGCCAGCAGTTTCCACCACAATCAGCCCCAGCATTTT. Translated: CASSFHHNQPQHF.

In its sample, this clonotype was seen a few times. The chain links TRBV20-1 to TRBJ1-2, with 10 bases aligning to TRBD1. CDR3 size: 14 residues. From germline, CDR1 is DFQATT and CDR2 SNEGSKA (reference sequence). Trimming took 4 bases from V and 5 from J; bases not matched to a gene: 7. The DNA of the CDR3 is TGCAGTGCTACCACCGGGACAGGGGCGTATGGCTACACCTTC. Amino acids: CSATTGTGAYGYTF.

The chain employs TRBV29-1 and TRBJ2-7; maybe TRBD2 (6 bases). V was trimmed by 5 bases and J by 2 bases, leaving 13 bases between them. The CDR3 contains 13 residues. Germline CDR1 is SQVTM and CDR2 is ANQGSEA. The CDR3 bases are TGCAGCGTTCGGGCCTCTAGCGCCTACGAGCAGTACTTC. Protein sequence: CSVRASSAYEQYF.

This sequence joins TRBV12-3 or TRBV12-4 and TRBJ2-7; 7 positions match TRBD1. Trimming cost V 6 bases and J 3 bases; bases outside gene matches: 8. The CDR3 sequence is 14 residues long. CDR3 region: CASRKTGQLYEQYF. CDR3 bases: TGTGCCAGCAGAAAAACGGGACAGCTCTACGAGCAGTACTTC.

This clonotype was counted ten times or more. The chain combines TRBV11-2 with TRBJ2-7; 11 bases are a match to TRBD2. CDR1 is SGHAT and CDR2 is FQNNGV in the germline V gene. The CDR3 consists of 14 residues. V gave up 5 bases and J gave up 12 bases; unmatched junction bases: 12. This CDR3 reads CASSREVSSGRMYF. Written as DNA, the CDR3 is TGTGCCAGCAGCCGAGAGGTTTCTAGCGGGAGGATGTACTTC. The full variable domain, with the rest looked up from reference TRBV11-2 and TRBJ2-7, is EAGVAQSPRYKIIEKRQSVAFWCNPISGHATLYWYQQILGQGPKLLIQFQNNGVVDDSQLPKDRFSAERLKGVDSTLKIQPAKLEDSAVYLCASSREVSSGRMYFGPGTRLTVT.

The chain uses TRBV7-9 and TRBJ1-3; D possibly corresponds to TRBD1 (6 bases). With 3 bases removed from V and 1 base from J, the gap between germline ends came to 10 bases. CDR1 SEHNR and CDR2 FQNEAQ come from the germline V gene (reference sequence). The CDR3 sequence is 15 residues long. Written as DNA, the CDR3 is TGTGCCAGCAGCTTGGACAGCCGATCTGGAAACACCATATATTTT. It is translated as CASSLDSRSGNTIYF.

This clonotype was seen at least ten times. CDR3: CASSLLADQETQYF. The CDR3 coding sequence is TGTGCCAGCAGCTTACTAGCGGACCAAGAGACCCAGTACTTC. The V and J genes are TRBV7-9 and TRBJ2-5; 7 bases are shared with TRBD2. V shed 2 bases and J 0 bases; nucleotides not matched to a gene: 0. From germline, CDR1 is SEHNR and CDR2 FQNEAQ (reference sequence). The CDR3 runs 14 residues.

The rearrangement joins TRBV10-3 to TRBJ2-7; D possibly corresponds to TRBD2 (6 bases). Germline lookup yields CDR1 ENHRY and CDR2 SYGVKD. The CDR3 has 13 residues. Trimming cost V 8 bases and J 1 base, with 12 bases left between them. DNA of the CDR3: TGTGCCATCGGGACCGGGGGTTCCTACGAGCAGTACTTC. Residues: CAIGTGGSYEQYF.